This T cell receptor beta chain was captured in a study of OX40 agonist ivuxolimab in advanced cancers. Clones were read by immunoSEQ multiplex PCR, and TCRdb kept only the in-frame ones, dropping some. This sample has about 43,000 clones, with roughly 91% found just once. J gave up 5 bases and V 2 bases, and 5 bases lay outside the gene matches. Per the germline V gene, CDR1 is SGHVS and CDR2 is FQNEAQ. The CDR3 covers 17 residues. This clonotype was obtained from an adult with an advanced solid tumor such as melanoma, head and neck, liver or kidney cancer. The sequenced sample was CD4+ or CD8+ T cells sorted from blood, obtained in a trial of the OX40 agonist ivuxolimab. The chain links TRBV7-8 to TRBJ2-2; TRBD2 aligns across 13 bases. The CDR3 is CASSLTSGGASTGELFF. The CDR3 DNA follows: TGTGCCAGCAGCTTAACTAGCGGGGGGGCTTCGACCGGGGAGCTGTTTTTT.